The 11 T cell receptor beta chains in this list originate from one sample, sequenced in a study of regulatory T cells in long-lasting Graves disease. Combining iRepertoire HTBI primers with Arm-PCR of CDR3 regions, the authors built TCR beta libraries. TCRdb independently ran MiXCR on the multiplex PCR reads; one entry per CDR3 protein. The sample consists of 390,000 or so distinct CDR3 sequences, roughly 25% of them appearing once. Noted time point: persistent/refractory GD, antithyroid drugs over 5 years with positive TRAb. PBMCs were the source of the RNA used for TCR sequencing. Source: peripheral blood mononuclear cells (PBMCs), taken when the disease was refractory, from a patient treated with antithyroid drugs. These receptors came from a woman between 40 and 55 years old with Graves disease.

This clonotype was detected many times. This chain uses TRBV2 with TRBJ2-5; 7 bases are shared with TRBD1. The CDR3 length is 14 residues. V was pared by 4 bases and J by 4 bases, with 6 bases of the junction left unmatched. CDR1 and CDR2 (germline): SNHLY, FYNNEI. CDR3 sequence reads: CASSGTGAGETQYF. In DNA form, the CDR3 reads TGTGCCAGCAGTGGAACAGGGGCCGGAGAGACCCAGTACTTC.

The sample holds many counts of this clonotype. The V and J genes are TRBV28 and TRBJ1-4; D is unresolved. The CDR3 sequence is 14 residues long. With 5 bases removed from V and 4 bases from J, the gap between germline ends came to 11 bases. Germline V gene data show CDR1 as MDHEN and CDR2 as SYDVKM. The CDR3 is CASSPGLDNEKLFF. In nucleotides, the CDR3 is TGTGCCAGCAGTCCAGGACTGGATAATGAAAAACTGTTTTTT.

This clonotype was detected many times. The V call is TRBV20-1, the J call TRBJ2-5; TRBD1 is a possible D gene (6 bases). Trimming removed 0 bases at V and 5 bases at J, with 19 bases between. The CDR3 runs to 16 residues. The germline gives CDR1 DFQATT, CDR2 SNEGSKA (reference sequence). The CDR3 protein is CSAREDARTDAETQYF. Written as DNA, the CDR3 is TGCAGTGCTAGAGAGGACGCTAGGACAGACGCCGAGACCCAGTACTTC.

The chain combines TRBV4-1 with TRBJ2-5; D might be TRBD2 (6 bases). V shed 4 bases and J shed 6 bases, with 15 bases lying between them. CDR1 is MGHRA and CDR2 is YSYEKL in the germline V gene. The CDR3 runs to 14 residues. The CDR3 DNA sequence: TGCGCCAGCAGCCCGGGGACTGATAGGAAGACCCAGTACTTC. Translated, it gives CASSPGTDRKTQYF.

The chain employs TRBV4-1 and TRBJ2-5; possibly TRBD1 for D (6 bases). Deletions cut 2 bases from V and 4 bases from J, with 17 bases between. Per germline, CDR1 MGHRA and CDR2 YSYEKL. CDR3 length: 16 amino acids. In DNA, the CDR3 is TGCGCCAGCAGCCAACTAACAGGGCTTGGGCGAGAGACCCAGTACTTC. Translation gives CASSQLTGLGRETQYF.

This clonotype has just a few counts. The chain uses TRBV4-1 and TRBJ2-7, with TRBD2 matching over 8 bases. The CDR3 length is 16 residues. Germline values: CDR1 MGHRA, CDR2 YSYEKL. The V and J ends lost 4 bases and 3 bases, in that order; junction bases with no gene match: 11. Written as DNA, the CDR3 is TGCGCCAGCAGCCGTCCCGGGACTAGAAGTCGCTACGAGCAGTACTTC. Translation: CASSRPGTRSRYEQYF.

CDR3 protein: CASRMTSWDTEAFF. CDR3 DNA: TGTGCCAGCAGAATGACAAGCTGGGACACTGAAGCTTTCTTT. This sequence joins TRBV12-3 or TRBV12-4 and TRBJ1-1; the D is unclear. Trimming took off 6 bases at V and 3 bases at J, with 14 bases between the two ends. The CDR3 has 14 residues.

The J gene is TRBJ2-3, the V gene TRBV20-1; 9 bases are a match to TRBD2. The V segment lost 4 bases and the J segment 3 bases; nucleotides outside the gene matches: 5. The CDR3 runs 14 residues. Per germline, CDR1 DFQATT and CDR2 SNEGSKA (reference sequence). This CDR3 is CSANSGSRTDTQYF. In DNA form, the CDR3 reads TGCAGTGCTAATAGCGGGAGCAGGACAGATACGCAGTATTTT.

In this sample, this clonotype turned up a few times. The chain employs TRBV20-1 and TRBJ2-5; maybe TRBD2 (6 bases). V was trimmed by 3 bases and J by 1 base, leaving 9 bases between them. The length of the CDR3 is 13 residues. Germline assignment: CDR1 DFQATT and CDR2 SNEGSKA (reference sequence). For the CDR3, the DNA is TGCAGTGCTAGCCTAGCGCCCCAAGAGACCCAGTACTTC. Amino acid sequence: CSASLAPQETQYF.

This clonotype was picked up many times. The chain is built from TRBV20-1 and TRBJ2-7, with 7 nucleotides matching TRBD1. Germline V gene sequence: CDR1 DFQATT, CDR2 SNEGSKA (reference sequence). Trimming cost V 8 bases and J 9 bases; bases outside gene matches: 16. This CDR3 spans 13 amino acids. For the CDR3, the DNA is TGCAGTCTATGGGACAGCTCCTTACGAGGGCAGTACTTC. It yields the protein CSLWDSSLRGQYF.

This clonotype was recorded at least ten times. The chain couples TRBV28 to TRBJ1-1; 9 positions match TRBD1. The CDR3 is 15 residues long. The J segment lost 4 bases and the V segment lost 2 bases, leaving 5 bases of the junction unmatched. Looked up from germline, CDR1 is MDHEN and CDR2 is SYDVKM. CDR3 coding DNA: TGTGCCAGCAGTTTACGGACAGGGGCCGGCACTGAAGCTTTCTTT. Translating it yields CASSLRTGAGTEAFF.